This T cell receptor beta chain was sequenced during a study of CD8 T cells in Susac syndrome. Random hexamers were used to reverse transcribe an amount of about 0.5 to 1 ug RNA. TCRdb reprocessed the immunoSEQ multiplex PCR reads via MiXCR and lists one record per CDR3 protein. The data show some 120,000 distinct CDR3 sequences, 85% to 95% seen once. CDR1 and CDR2 (germline): DFQATT, SNEGSKA (reference sequence). The CDR3 length is 12 residues. V shed 5 bases, J shed 3 bases, and the junction held 2 bases outside the gene matches. This TCR was sampled from a human donor in good health. The V gene is TRBV20-1, the J gene TRBJ2-7; 9 bases line up with TRBD1. Sequencing was done on a sample of CD8+ T cells from PBMCs. CDR3 loop: CSAGTGLYEQYF. The CDR3 nucleotides are TGCAGTGCTGGGACAGGGCTCTACGAGCAGTACTTC.